A single sample gave rise to the 11 T cell receptor beta chains below, sequenced in a study of CD8 T cells in ankylosing spondylitis (dated by TCRdb to 2016 to 2017). The receptor library was made with 5' RACE. The listed sequencing device is Illumina HiSeq 2500. The public reads were reprocessed in TCRdb via fastp at Q25 and MiXCR, keeping in-frame beta chains. CDR3 protein sequences are deduplicated, and each keeps its most common genes and DNA. In all, the sample holds 350,000 or so distinct CDR3 sequences, and 14% to 15% of those were seen once. The ten largest account for roughly 1.1% of the sample. Sequenced input: blood, either unsorted or a sorted T cell fraction (not recorded which). Receptors were obtained from a male donor with ankylosing spondylitis or in good health (not recorded which).

The chain uses TRBV4-1 and TRBJ1-5; D remains unclear. V was shortened by 1 base and J by 7 bases, with 8 bases between the two germline ends. Germline V gene data show CDR1 as MGHRA and CDR2 as YSYEKL. The CDR3 totals 13 residues. The CDR3, as DNA: TGCGCCAGCAGCCAAGCATTGGGGCAGCCCCAGCATTTT. Encoded protein: CASSQALGQPQHF.

The V call is TRBV20-1, the J call TRBJ2-2; TRBD2 agrees at 12 bases. The CDR3 consists of 16 residues. V was pared by 2 bases and J by 4 bases, with 5 bases of the junction left unmatched. Germline assignment: CDR1 DFQATT and CDR2 SNEGSKA (reference sequence). CDR3 loop: CSARSSGGGFTGELFF. CDR3 sequence (DNA): TGCAGTGCTAGATCTAGCGGGGGGGGATTCACCGGGGAGCTGTTTTTT.

This clonotype was observed a handful of times. V gene TRBV5-1 combines with J gene TRBJ2-5; possible D gene TRBD2, 6 bases. This CDR3 spans 15 amino acids. The germline CDR1 and CDR2 sequences are SGHRS and YFSETQ. V was pared by 0 bases and J by 4 bases, with 13 bases between. The CDR3 region is CASSLAASVGETQYF. CDR3 in DNA: TGCGCCAGCAGCTTGGCGGCTAGCGTTGGAGAGACCCAGTACTTC.

This chain connects TRBV6-5 to TRBJ2-1; D is unclear. Germline V gene sequence: CDR1 MNHEY, CDR2 SVGAGI. CDR3 length: 14 amino acids. The V and J ends lost 2 bases and 4 bases respectively, with 9 bases between them. CDR3 region: CASSYKRPYNEQFF. CDR3 bases: TGTGCCAGCAGTTACAAAAGGCCTTACAATGAGCAGTTCTTC.

This clonotype occurred a few times. This rearrangement joins TRBV29-1 to TRBJ1-3; D gene unclear. V lost 1 base to trimming and J lost 4 bases, with 5 bases between them. This CDR3 contains 12 residues. Per the germline V gene, CDR1 is SQVTM and CDR2 is ANQGSEA. For the CDR3, the DNA is TGCAGCGTTGAAGGGGTGGGAAACACCATATATTTT. Its protein is CSVEGVGNTIYF. The full variable domain, completed using reference TRBV29-1 and TRBJ1-3, is SAVISQKPSRDICQRGTSLTIQCQVDSQVTMMFWYRQQPGQSLTLIATANQGSEATYESGFVIDKFPISRPNLTFSTLTVSNMSPEDSSIYLCSVEGVGNTIYFGEGSWLTVV.

The table lists this clonotype with a few counts. This chain connects TRBV24-1 to TRBJ2-7, with 14 bases matching TRBD2. Germline V gene sequence: CDR1 KGHDR, CDR2 SFDVKD. The CDR3 spans 16 residues. Trimming removed 4 bases from V and 5 bases from J; junction bases left unmatched: 6. Here the CDR3 reads CATSEGGLAGVNEQYF. DNA of the CDR3: TGTGCCACCAGTGAGGGGGGACTAGCGGGAGTGAACGAGCAGTACTTC.

The chain couples TRBV6-5 to TRBJ1-2; possibly TRBD1 for D (5 bases). This CDR3 has 12 residues. Per germline, CDR1 MNHEY and CDR2 SVGAGI. V dropped 7 bases and J dropped 9 bases, with 15 bases sitting between them. The CDR3 DNA follows: TGTGCCAGCACTAGGGACCGGATGAGCTACACCTTC. Its protein product is CASTRDRMSYTF.

This clonotype was seen ten or more times. This sequence joins TRBV2 and TRBJ2-1, with D hard to call. This CDR3 spans 14 amino acids. V shed 6 bases and J shed 0 bases, with 9 bases lying between them. The germline gives CDR1 SNHLY, CDR2 FYNNEI. The DNA of the CDR3 is TGTGCCAGCAGCCGGGCGAGCTCCTACAATGAGCAGTTCTTC. Protein sequence: CASSRASSYNEQFF.

This clonotype was seen a few times. The rearrangement links TRBV5-1 to TRBJ2-1, with TRBD1 as a possible D gene (6 bases). The V end lost 2 bases, the J end lost 0 bases, and 9 bases lay between the germline ends. This CDR3 spans 15 amino acids. The V gene's germline CDR1 is SGHRS and CDR2 YFSETQ. The CDR3 sequence is CASSFDRPSYNEQFF. In DNA form, the CDR3 reads TGCGCCAGCAGCTTTGACAGGCCCTCCTACAATGAGCAGTTCTTC.

This clonotype turned up a few times. The chain employs TRBV29-1 and TRBJ2-1; TRBD2 aligns across 10 bases. CDR3 length equals 16 residues. Unmatched junction bases numbered 8, after V lost 3 bases and J lost 3 bases. Per the germline V gene, CDR1 is SQVTM and CDR2 is ANQGSEA. The CDR3 DNA reads as TGCAGCGTTGAGGGAGGACTAGCGGCGCTCTACAATGAGCAGTTCTTC. This codes for CSVEGGLAALYNEQFF.

This clonotype was observed at least ten times. The chain carries TRBV28 and TRBJ2-2; no reliable D call. Deletions cut 3 bases from V and 6 bases from J, with 11 bases between. This CDR3 spans 14 amino acids. The germline gives CDR1 MDHEN, CDR2 SYDVKM. CDR3 loop: CASSFVISPGELFF. In DNA form, the CDR3 reads TGTGCCAGCAGTTTTGTCATCTCCCCCGGGGAGCTGTTTTTT.